This T cell receptor (beta chain) stems from a study of PD-1 blockade in classical Hodgkin lymphoma (dated by TCRdb to 2019 to 2021). About the study as a whole: Nivolumab dosing was 3 mg/kg intravenously every 2 weeks, continuing until either disease progression or unacceptable toxicity. The study used CyTOF and TCR beta sequencing to define a peripheral blood immune signature of response to PD-1 blockade in classical Hodgkin lymphoma. Overall results and qualifications from the work: Lower diversity was observed in patients in whom nivolumab was started less than 1 year after ASCT, and these patients were excluded from later analyses so that confounding by immune reconstitution would be avoided. Only a single clinical trial cohort was studied, and what caused the repertoire differences, possibly disease activity or prior therapy, remained undefined. Baseline diversity similar to that of newly diagnosed patients was observed in trial patients achieving complete response, whereas significantly lower diversity was observed in partial responders and progressors. Baseline TCR diversity was reported as lower in newly diagnosed patients than in healthy donors, and lower still in relapsed/refractory patients. A significant rise by C4D1 was seen in CD4+ but not CD8+ TCR diversity (p=0.0027 vs p=0.16), with the rise being most apparent in complete responders (p=0.02).

The time point label, read with the paper, signifies: cycle 4 day 1 (C4D1), after more than five weeks of nivolumab. Every trial patient had relapsed after autologous stem cell transplantation, and cohorts A, B and C differed in prior brentuximab vedotin exposure. The trial cohort comprised 60 or so patients with relapsed/refractory classical Hodgkin lymphoma whose best overall responses were complete response, partial response or progressive disease. Single-agent nivolumab was administered to trial patients in the multi-cohort phase II CheckMate 205 trial. Best overall response was determined by an independent review committee according to the 2007 International Working Group response criteria. Trial PBMCs were collected just before the start of nivolumab (C1D1) and during therapy at cycle 2 day 1 and cycle 4 day 1. Peripheral blood was collected in 8 mL Vacutainer Cell Preparation Tubes, from which PBMCs were isolated by centrifugation and then cryopreserved.

Trimming leaves V shorter by 6 bases and J shorter by 6 bases, with the junction holding 5 bases beyond the gene matches. According to the germline V gene (reference sequence), CDR1 reads LNHDA and CDR2 reads SQIVND. Inclusive of the bounding cysteine and phenylalanine, the CDR3 is 15 residues long. The retained sequence is limited to the CDR3, 45 bases, with the frame set at the first base. A remark on this clone: What this receptor recognizes is not known. The record has no base qualities; no much larger clone is one base away.

Genomic DNA was extracted with the Qiagen DNeasy kit from unsorted PBMCs and from negatively selected CD4+ and CD8+ fractions. TCR beta CDR3 regions were amplified by immunoSEQ multiplex PCR using primers annealing to V and J segments. A synthetic immune receptor repertoire was used to minimize amplification bias, and any remaining bias was removed computationally after sequencing. The paper's data handling went like this. Custom Python scripts were used to quantify repertoire diversity as the Shannon entropy index. Unsorted, CD4+ and CD8+ repertoires were analyzed separately, except in combined analyses where CD4+ and CD8+ sequences were merged in silico. Clonal expansion was defined as a frequency increase of at least 2-fold after treatment compared with C1D1, and clones undetected at baseline were assigned a pseudocount of 0.5. Clones with 0 or 1 copy at C1D1 were classified as singleton clones, and clones with 2 or more copies were classified as non-singleton clones. By matching protein sequences in sorted samples from the same patient, clones expanded in unsorted samples were annotated as CD4+, CD8+ or unknown. Wilcoxon tests were applied to paired samples to test diversity changes from C1D1 to C4D1. TCRdb retrieved this table from immuneACCESS and kept in-frame rearrangements only. Not all clones are present; in checked studies, unresolved V genes account for under half, and no reason is known for the remainder. From that table come the V and J calls and clone size; the DNA was used to work out D and trimming. Present in this sample are roughly 40,000 clones, more than 70% of which were seen just once. In total, the top ten clones hold around a third of the sample.

The V gene is TRBV19 and the J gene is TRBJ2-2; 12 junctional bases match TRBD2. The receptor was derived from a human donor with classical Hodgkin lymphoma. This specimen consisted of peripheral blood mononuclear cells (PBMCs), obtained before the fourth cycle of nivolumab. The sequenced DNA is TGTGCCAGTAGAAAACTAGCGGGGGGTTCCGGGGAGCTGTTTTTT. This codes for CASRKLAGGSGELFF.